Given below is one TCR beta chain in context. This entry is derived from a study of blood T cell repertoires in COVID-19. Study overall: COVID-19 samples collected from the United States, Italy and Spain covered acute and convalescent phases. Sample material is recorded as cDNA or gDNA derived from T cells, B-cell-depleted T cells, or PBMCs.

The CDR3 is 18 residues long. In germline, CDR1 is MNHEY, CDR2 SVGEGT. The V segment lost 0 bases and the J segment 2 bases; nucleotides outside the gene matches: 9. In the authors' methods: Estimates of nucleated cell counts were drawn from the amplification of reference gene primers. Clones were read by immunoSEQ multiplex PCR, and TCRdb kept only the in-frame ones, dropping some. V and J calls and clone size come straight from that table; D and trimming were deduced from the DNA. Seen here are some 210,000 clones, roughly four fifths observed once, and the top ten hold 12%. This sequence originates from a woman between 40 and 50 years old with acute or convalescent COVID-19. The chain employs TRBV6-2 or TRBV6-3 and TRBJ2-3, with 9 bases aligning to TRBD2. Sequencing input: peripheral blood. The CDR3 nucleotides read TGTGCCAGCAGTTACTCGAGGGGTAGCGGGGGCCACACAGATACGCAGTATTTT. Translating gives CASSYSRGSGGHTDTQYF.